Shown below are 22 T cell receptor beta chains from a single sample sequenced in a study of vaccination effects on CD4 cells after COVID-19. Assay: immunoSEQ multiplex PCR; the TCRdb copy retains only in-frame clones and omits some. The sample yields fewer than 75,000 clones, roughly four fifths seen once. Upon completion of around eleven days in culture, CD4+ T cells were isolated. Two-dose BNT162b2 or mRNA-1273 vaccination was given to participants. Their antigens remain unidentified. Sequences were derived from CD4+ T cells from PBMCs cultured without peptide, sampled after COVID-19 vaccination. The receptor set was obtained from a human donor who received a COVID-19 vaccine.

J is TRBJ2-6 and V is TRBV28, with TRBD2 identical over 7 bases. The V gene's germline CDR1 is MDHEN and CDR2 SYDVKM. V gave up 3 bases and J gave up 4 bases; unmatched junction bases: 9. The CDR3 has 17 amino acids. CDR3 amino acids: CASSFGGKGRGANVLTF. As DNA, the CDR3 is TGTGCCAGCAGTTTCGGGGGGAAGGGTCGAGGGGCCAACGTCCTGACTTTC.

The chain uses TRBV6-6 and TRBJ1-6; 8 bases fit TRBD1. Germline V lookup: CDR1 MNHNY, CDR2 SVGAGI (reference sequence). With 2 bases clipped from V and 10 bases from J, the junction kept 7 bases outside the gene matches. The CDR3 consists of 15 residues. The chain's CDR3 is CASSYTGQGGSPLHF. Here the CDR3 DNA reads TGTGCCAGCAGTTACACTGGACAGGGTGGCTCACCCCTCCACTTT.

V gene TRBV19 combines with J gene TRBJ1-3; D remains ambiguous. Trimming pared 5 bases from V and 0 bases from J, leaving 8 bases between. Germline V gene sequence: CDR1 LNHDA, CDR2 SQIVND (reference sequence). The CDR3 runs to 14 residues. CDR3 sequence reads: CASSPLYSGNTIYF. The CDR3 DNA reads as TGTGCCAGTAGTCCCCTCTACTCTGGAAACACCATATATTTT.

The V and J genes are TRBV7-2 and TRBJ1-5; D not resolved. This CDR3 region has 12 residues. V lost 5 bases, J lost 7 bases, and 9 bases lay in between. CDR1 is SGHTA and CDR2 is FQGNSA in the germline V gene. The chain's CDR3 is CASSKVGQPQHF. The DNA for the CDR3 is TGTGCCAGCAGCAAAGTGGGCCAGCCCCAGCATTTT.

The chain has TRBV3-1 (or the pseudogene TRBV3-2) and TRBJ1-4, with 9 bases that match TRBD1. V trimming: 3 bases; J trimming: 3 bases; junction bases outside the gene matches: 5. The CDR3 covers 16 residues. The germline CDR1 and CDR2 sequences are LGHDT and YNNKEL (reference sequence). The DNA for the CDR3 is TGTGCCAGCAGCCATGGGACAGGGCTCGCTAATGAAAAACTGTTTTTT. Protein product: CASSHGTGLANEKLFF.

Notes on this clone: At the DNA level, this CDR3 is encoded by other sequences in the same sample as well. CDR3 region: CATSDPGSTDTQYF. The CDR3 nucleotides are TGTGCCACCAGTGATCCGGGGAGCACAGATACGCAGTATTTT. J is TRBJ2-3 and V is TRBV24-1, with D perhaps TRBD2 (5 bases). CDR1 is KGHDR, CDR2 SFDVKD, per germline. Trimming stripped 3 bases from V and 0 bases from J, with 6 bases between. The CDR3 consists of 14 residues.

This clone was detected only once. The chain combines TRBV7-6 with TRBJ2-2; D call uncertain. There are 17 residues in the CDR3. Germline V lookup: CDR1 SGHVS, CDR2 FNYEAQ. Trimming shortened V by 5 bases and J by 6 bases, and 22 bases separated the two germline ends. The CDR3 DNA reads TGTGCCAGCAGCAATACCCCGGGTTGGGCGAGGCCCGGGGAGCTGTTTTTT. Its protein product is CASSNTPGWARPGELFF.

The chain carries TRBV6-5 and TRBJ2-1; D may be TRBD2 (5 bases). There are 13 residues in the CDR3. The V and J ends lost 5 bases and 9 bases respectively, with 14 bases between them. Germline V lookup: CDR1 MNHEY, CDR2 SVGAGI. The CDR3 region is CASSPLALGEQFF. The CDR3 DNA reads as TGTGCCAGCAGTCCGCTAGCACTGGGTGAGCAGTTCTTC.

This chain links TRBV6-6 with TRBJ2-3; D gene uncertain. V was clipped by 6 bases and J by 8 bases, with 15 bases between them. The germline V gene encodes CDR1 MNHNY and CDR2 SVGAGI (reference sequence). The CDR3 has 13 residues. CDR3 sequence: CASSRTSSSTQYF. CDR3 coding DNA: TGTGCCAGCAGCCGTACTTCCTCCTCTACGCAGTATTTT.

The chain combines TRBV6-1 with TRBJ2-1; 8 nucleotides line up with TRBD1. CDR3 length equals 17 residues. CDR1 is MNHNS, CDR2 SASEGT, per germline. Losses at the gene ends were 4 bases for V and 0 bases for J; bases not matched to a gene: 8. CDR3 sequence reads: CASSAPTGQGSYNEQFF. CDR3 nucleotides: TGTGCCAGCAGTGCACCGACAGGACAGGGCTCCTACAATGAGCAGTTCTTC.

The sample holds a few counts of this clone. This chain connects TRBV6-2 or TRBV6-3 to TRBJ1-5, with 7 bases lining up with TRBD1. The CDR3 has 16 residues. Looked up from germline, CDR1 is MNHEY and CDR2 is SVGEGT. The junction had 14 bases not matched to a gene; V was cut back by 6 bases and J by 6 bases. The CDR3 here is CASSDRDRLRGQPQHF. The CDR3 DNA is TGTGCCAGCAGCGACCGGGACAGACTTAGGGGTCAGCCCCAGCATTTT.

The chain links TRBV19 to TRBJ1-4; a weak D match, TRBD1 (6 bases). CDR1 LNHDA and CDR2 SQIVND come from the germline V gene (reference sequence). This CDR3 region has 14 residues. The germline V and J ends were trimmed by 3 bases and 6 bases, with 11 bases remaining between them. The CDR3 sequence: CASSIRGGDEKLFF. CDR3 coding DNA: TGTGCCAGTAGTATTAGGGGGGGCGATGAAAAACTGTTTTTT.

V usage is TRBV9 and J usage is TRBJ1-2, with no clear D. Trimming removed 0 bases from V and 7 bases from J, with 7 bases in between. Germline values: CDR1 SGDLS, CDR2 YYNGEE. This CDR3 has 12 residues. The CDR3 sequence: CASSVVGFGYTF. The CDR3 DNA sequence: TGTGCCAGCAGCGTAGTTGGCTTTGGCTACACCTTC.

The rearrangement uses TRBV18 and TRBJ1-3; possible D gene TRBD1, 5 bases. CDR1 and CDR2 from the germline V gene are KGHSH and LQKENI. V lost 5 bases and J lost 0, with 11 bases in between. This CDR3 has 15 amino acids. CDR3 residues: CASSLTATSGNTIYF. The CDR3 nucleotides are TGTGCCAGCTCATTGACAGCTACCTCTGGAAACACCATATATTTT.

This clone was found a few times. The chain joins TRBV12-5 to TRBJ1-2; 8 bases agree with TRBD1. The germline CDR1 and CDR2 sequences are LGHNT and FRNRAP. CDR3 size: 13 residues. The V and J ends lost 5 bases and 6 bases, in that order; junction bases with no gene match: 5. DNA of the CDR3: TGTGCTAGTGGTAAACAGGGGGAAGATGGCTACACCTTC. Protein sequence: CASGKQGEDGYTF.

This sequence joins TRBV29-1 and TRBJ1-5; possible D gene TRBD1, 6 bases. V was cut by 5 bases and J by 2 bases, with 13 bases left in between. The CDR3 sequence is 14 residues long. Germline V gene lookup returns CDR1 SQVTM and CDR2 ANQGSEA. The CDR3 is CSVSLGGGNQPQHF. DNA of the CDR3: TGCAGCGTTTCATTAGGGGGGGGCAATCAGCCCCAGCATTTT. Together with reference TRBV29-1 and TRBJ1-5, the CDR3 gives the full variable domain: SAVISQKPSRDICQRGTSLTIQCQVDSQVTMMFWYRQQPGQSLTLIATANQGSEATYESGFVIDKFPISRPNLTFSTLTVSNMSPEDSSIYLCSVSLGGGNQPQHFGDGTRLSIL.

The rearrangement links TRBV2 to TRBJ1-5, with unresolved D. V was pared by 6 bases and J by 5 bases, with 11 bases between. The CDR3 runs 13 residues. The germline V gene encodes CDR1 SNHLY and CDR2 FYNNEI. The CDR3 loop is CASRANGDQPQHF. Here the CDR3 DNA reads TGTGCCAGCAGGGCGAACGGGGATCAGCCCCAGCATTTT.

This chain links TRBV7-9 with TRBJ2-2, with 12 bases identical to TRBD1. Trimming took 5 bases from V and 6 from J; bases not matched to a gene: 4. This CDR3 has 15 residues. The germline V gene has CDR1 SEHNR and CDR2 FQNEAQ (reference sequence). CDR3 coding DNA: TGTGCCAGCAGCAAGGGGACAGGGGGCCCCGGGGAGCTGTTTTTT. This codes for CASSKGTGGPGELFF.

This clone was seen a few times. V is TRBV28 and J is TRBJ1-2; no clear D. The CDR3 is made up of 12 amino acids. Trimming pared 1 base from V and 5 bases from J, leaving 5 bases between. CDR1 is MDHEN, CDR2 SYDVKM, per germline. CDR3 in DNA: TGTGCCAGCAGTTTATTTCCTTATGGCTACACCTTC. Protein sequence: CASSLFPYGYTF.

The genes are TRBV6-6 and TRBJ2-7; D possibly corresponds to TRBD1 (5 bases). The V gene lost 6 bases and the J gene lost 3 bases, with 12 bases spanning the gap. CDR1 MNHNY and CDR2 SVGAGI come from the germline V gene (reference sequence). The CDR3 has 13 residues. The CDR3 DNA reads as TGTGCCAGCAGCCAAAAACAGGTCTACGAGCAGTACGTC. Its protein product is CASSQKQVYEQYV.

The rearrangement links TRBV27 to TRBJ2-5; D possibly corresponds to TRBD1 (5 bases). Trimming took 5 bases from V and 6 from J, leaving 22 bases between them. The germline V gene encodes CDR1 MNHEY and CDR2 SMNVEV (reference sequence). The CDR3 has 16 amino acids. The CDR3 is CASSPGGAGHQQTQYF. CDR3 nucleotides: TGTGCCAGCAGTCCTGGTGGAGCAGGACATCAACAGACCCAGTACTTC.

This chain uses TRBV7-2 with TRBJ2-7; perhaps TRBD1 as D (6 bases). The CDR3 spans 13 residues. Germline lookup yields CDR1 SGHTA and CDR2 FQGNSA. V lost 1 base and J 2 bases, leaving 6 bases between the germline ends. The DNA of the CDR3 is TGTGCCAGCAGCTTAGGGACAGCCTACGAGCAGTACGTC. Protein product: CASSLGTAYEQYV.